A selection of T cell receptor beta chains follows, all from one sample in a study of CD8 T cells in ankylosing spondylitis. TCRdb recomputed calls from the 5' RACE reads with MiXCR, one row per CDR3 protein. The profile shows around 440,000 distinct CDR3 sequences, 17% of them singletons. Sequenced: blood, either unsorted or a sorted T cell fraction (not recorded which). The receptors shown here come from a male donor with ankylosing spondylitis. Each CDR3 is given with its conserved first and last residue. The order of the fields is clone size, V gene, CDR3 length, D gene, J gene, CDR3 DNA, CDR3 protein. D genes are given only for firm matches. Not every row has a clone size; where given, it reads once, few, many or a size class.

few,TRBV3-1,15,NA,TRBJ2-2,TGTGCCAGCAGCCCGCGACTTGGTAACACCGGGGAGCTGTTTTTT,CASSPRLGNTGELFF
few,TRBV9,14,NA,TRBJ2-3,TGTGCCAGCAGCGTTTCTAGCGGCACAGATACGCAGTATTTT,CASSVSSGTDTQYF
NA,TRBV6-2/TRBV6-3,16,NA,TRBJ2-7,TGTGCCAGCAGTTACGATTTGGCGGCGCCCACCTACGAGCAGTACTTC,CASSYDLAAPTYEQYF
NA,TRBV20-1,14,TRBD1,TRBJ2-5,TGCAGTGCTAAGGACAGGGGGCTGCAAGAGACCCAGTACTTC,CSAKDRGLQETQYF
NA,TRBV4-2,20,TRBD1,TRBJ2-6,TGTGCCAGCAGCCAAGATAGGGACAGGGTAAGCCCCTCTGGGGCCAACGTCCTGACTTTC,CASSQDRDRVSPSGANVLTF
NA,TRBV9,14,NA,TRBJ2-5,TGTGCCAGCAGCGGCCCAGGGGCCCAAGAGACCCAGTACTTC,CASSGPGAQETQYF
NA,TRBV11-1,18,TRBD2,TRBJ2-3,TGTGCCAGCAGCTCCCTAGCGGGGGGGGAAACTAGCACAGATACGCAGTATTTT,CASSSLAGGETSTDTQYF
few,TRBV29-1,14,NA,TRBJ2-7,TGCAGCGTTGACTGGGGCGCAGGGTGGAGCGAGCAGTACTTC,CSVDWGAGWSEQYF
NA,TRBV28,15,TRBD2,TRBJ2-1,TGTGCCAGCAGGGGGACTAGCGGGAGTTCCAATGAGCAGTTCTTC,CASRGTSGSSNEQFF
NA,TRBV6-1,12,NA,TRBJ1-5,TGTGCCATCAGATATAGCAATCAGCCCCAGCATTTT,CAIRYSNQPQHF
NA,TRBV28,14,NA,TRBJ2-7,TGTGCCAGCAGTTCCCCCAGCGAGGGCTACGAGCAGTACTTC,CASSSPSEGYEQYF
few,TRBV27,15,TRBD2,TRBJ2-1,TGTGCCAGCATTACTCTAGCGGGGGGAAACAATGAGCAGTTCTTC,CASITLAGGNNEQFF
few,TRBV20-1,12,NA,TRBJ2-7,TGCAGTGCTAGCGGGGGGCTTTACGAGCAGTACTTC,CSASGGLYEQYF
NA,TRBV5-1,20,TRBD2,TRBJ2-1,TGCGCCAGCAGCCTGTTCGGGACTAGCGGGAGGTACAGCTCCTACAATGAGCAGTTCTTC,CASSLFGTSGRYSSYNEQFF
NA,TRBV28,14,NA,TRBJ2-7,TGTGCCAGCAGTTTCAACGGGCAAAGGGGCGAGCAGTACTTC,CASSFNGQRGEQYF
few,TRBV18,16,NA,TRBJ1-1,TGTGCCAGCTCACCCGAACGACAGAGAGTGAACACTGAAGCTTTCTTT,CASSPERQRVNTEAFF
many,TRBV7-2,14,NA,TRBJ1-5,TGTGCCAGCACCATTGGGGGGTACAATCAGCCCCAGCATTTT,CASTIGGYNQPQHF
many,TRBV28,13,NA,TRBJ1-6,TGTGCCAGCAGTTTATCAAATAATTCACCCCTCCACTTT,CASSLSNNSPLHF
many,TRBV20-1,15,TRBD1,TRBJ2-5,TGCAGTGCTAGACCCACAGGGGTAATCAAAGAGACCCAGTACTTC,CSARPTGVIKETQYF
NA,TRBV5-4,15,TRBD1,TRBJ2-7,TGTGCCAGCAGCCGGAGACAGGGGGCTAGTGACGAGCAGTACTTC,CASSRRQGASDEQYF
many,TRBV12-3/TRBV12-4,17,NA,TRBJ2-7,TGTGCCAGCAGTTTATCAGGGAAGCGCTATGACTCCTACGAGCAGTACTTC,CASSLSGKRYDSYEQYF
NA,TRBV2,13,NA,TRBJ1-1,TGTGCCAGCAGTGCAACCCTCCTCGCTGAAGCTTTCTTT,CASSATLLAEAFF
NA,TRBV20-1,14,NA,TRBJ2-3,TGCAGTGCTAGAGATCTATCCGCTCTGTATACGCAGTATTTT,CSARDLSALYTQYF
few,TRBV9,14,TRBD2,TRBJ2-1,TGTGCCAGCAGCCCCAGGATAGCGGGCAATGAGCAGTTCTTC,CASSPRIAGNEQFF
many,TRBV7-2,12,NA,TRBJ2-4,TGTGCCAGCAGCTTAGAGCTGGGCATTCAGTACTTC,CASSLELGIQYF
few,TRBV6-2/TRBV6-3,15,TRBD1,TRBJ2-7,TGTGCCAGCAGTTACCGTGCGGGACAGGGCTACGAGCAGTACTTC,CASSYRAGQGYEQYF
many,TRBV7-2,16,NA,TRBJ2-4,TGTGCCAGCAGCTTAGAACGTGGCCTAGCCAAAAACATTCAGTACTTC,CASSLERGLAKNIQYF
NA,TRBV5-1,15,TRBD1,TRBJ1-6,TGCGCCAGCAGCGCATGGACAGGGGTTGATTCACCCCTCCACTTT,CASSAWTGVDSPLHF